Detailed here is one T cell receptor (beta chain). Its antigen is as yet unknown. PCR involved 60 Vbeta and 13 Jbeta primers. Only in-frame clones appear in the TCRdb table, and some are missing; sequencing was by immunoSEQ multiplex PCR. The repertoire consists of under 250,000 clones, with 85% occurring once and the leading ten covering 1% to 1.5%. This entry comes from a study of cytomegalovirus exposure and HLA in healthy donors. Findings and caveats of the study: Later analysis indicated greater clonal expansion among HLA-associated TCR beta chains than among equally common other chains. As confirmed in vitro, three CMV-associated chains were specific for CMV antigens. Reportedly, TCR beta sequences accurately predicted HLA-A and HLA-B alleles in most subjects.

Trimming took 2 bases from V and 7 from J; bases not matched to a gene: 13. The V gene's germline CDR1 is GTSNPN and CDR2 SVGIG (reference sequence). There are 15 residues in the CDR3. Sequenced material: PBMCs. This clonotype originated in a human donor in good health. This rearrangement joins TRBV30 to TRBJ2-7; TRBD1 matches at 8 bases. This CDR3 reads CAWSPPQGAPREQYF. The CDR3 DNA follows: TGTGCCTGGAGTCCCCCTCAGGGGGCCCCAAGGGAGCAGTACTTC.